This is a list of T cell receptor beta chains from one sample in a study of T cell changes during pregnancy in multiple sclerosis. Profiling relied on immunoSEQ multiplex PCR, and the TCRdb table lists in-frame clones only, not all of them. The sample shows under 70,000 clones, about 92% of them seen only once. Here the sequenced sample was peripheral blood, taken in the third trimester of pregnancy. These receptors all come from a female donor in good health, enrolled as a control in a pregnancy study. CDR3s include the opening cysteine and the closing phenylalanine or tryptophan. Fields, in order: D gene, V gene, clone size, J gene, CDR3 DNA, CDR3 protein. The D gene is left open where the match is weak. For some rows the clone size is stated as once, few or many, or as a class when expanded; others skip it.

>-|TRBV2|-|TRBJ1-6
TGTGCCAGCAGTGGCGGCCCAGTCTCAGCTTCACCCCTCCACTTT
CASSGGPVSASPLHF
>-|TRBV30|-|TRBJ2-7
TGTGCCTGGAGTGTAGGCGTTAAGGGGCAAGGGCCCTACGAGCAGTACTTC
CAWSVGVKGQGPYEQYF
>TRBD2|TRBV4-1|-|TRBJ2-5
TGCGCCAGCAGAAGTATTAGCGGGAGAATGGGAGAGACCCAGTACTTC
CASRSISGRMGETQYF
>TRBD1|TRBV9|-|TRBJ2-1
TGTGCCAGCAGCGTTACAGGGGTCTACAATGAGCAGTTCTTC
CASSVTGVYNEQFF
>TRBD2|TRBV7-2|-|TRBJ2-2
TGTGCCAGCACCGGACTAGCGAGGAACACCGGGGAGCTGTTTTTT
CASTGLARNTGELFF
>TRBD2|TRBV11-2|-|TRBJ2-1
TGTGCCAGCAGGAACCTTATCCTAGCGGACAATGAGCAGTTCTTC
CASRNLILADNEQFF
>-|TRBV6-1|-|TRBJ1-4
TGTGCCAGCAGCCCTCACAGGGCAACTAATGAAAAACTGTTTTTT
CASSPHRATNEKLFF
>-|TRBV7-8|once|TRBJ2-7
TGTGCCAGCCGCCCAAACATAGGGGACTTCCCCTACGAGCAGTACTTC
CASRPNIGDFPYEQYF
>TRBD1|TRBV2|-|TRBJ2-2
TGTGCCAGCAACAAGTACAGGGGAAACTCGAACACCGGGGAGCTGTTTTTT
CASNKYRGNSNTGELFF
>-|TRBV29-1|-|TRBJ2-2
TGCAGCGTACCACGACGGGCAGGGGCCGGGGAGCTGTTTTTT
CSVPRRAGAGELFF
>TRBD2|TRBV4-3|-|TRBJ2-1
TGCGCCAGCAGCCCTCCGGGAAGCGGGAGGGGAAATGAGCAGTTCTTC
CASSPPGSGRGNEQFF
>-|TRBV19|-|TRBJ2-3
TGTGCCAGTAGTATGGCGGGTCGCACAGATACGCAGTATTTT
CASSMAGRTDTQYF
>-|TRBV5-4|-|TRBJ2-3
TGTGCCAGCACTCTTGTGGCGGGGTCTAGCACAGATACGCAGTATTTT
CASTLVAGSSTDTQYF
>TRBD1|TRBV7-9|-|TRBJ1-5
TGTGCCAGCAGTTTTGACAGGGGCAATCAGCCCCAGCATTTT
CASSFDRGNQPQHF
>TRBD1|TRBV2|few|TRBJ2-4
TGTGCCAGCAGTGAAGCAAGGGGGCGAGCCAAAAACATTCAGTACTTC
CASSEARGRAKNIQYF
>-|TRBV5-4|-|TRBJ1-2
TGTGCCAGCAGCTTAAGGGGTATAAGAGGCTACACCTTC
CASSLRGIRGYTF
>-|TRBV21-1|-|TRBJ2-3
TGTGCCAGCAGGAAGAGGGCCACGCGAAGCACAGATACGCAGTATTTT
CASRKRATRSTDTQYF
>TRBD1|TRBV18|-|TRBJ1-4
TGTGCCAGCTCACCACCAGGACAGGTTGAAAAACTGTTTTTT
CASSPPGQVEKLFF
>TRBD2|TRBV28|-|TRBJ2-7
TGTGCCAGCAGTCTAGCGGGTGGCGAGCAGTACTTC
CASSLAGGEQYF
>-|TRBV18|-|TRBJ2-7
TGTGCCAGCTCACCATCCGGAGTAATCTACGAGCAGTACTTC
CASSPSGVIYEQYF
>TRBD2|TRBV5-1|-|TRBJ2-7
TGCGCCAGCAGCCCTACTAGCGGGGCTCTAGAGGGGAACAATTACGAGCAGTACTTC
CASSPTSGALEGNNYEQYF
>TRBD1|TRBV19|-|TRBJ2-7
TGTGCCACCCGGGACAGGGGATTTATATTGTACTTC
CATRDRGFILYF
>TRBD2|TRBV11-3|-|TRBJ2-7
TGTGCCAGCAGCTTACGGCCGGGACTACTATACGAGCAGTACTTC
CASSLRPGLLYEQYF
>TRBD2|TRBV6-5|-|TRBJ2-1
TGTGCCAGCAGTACTGGGACTAGCGGTTACAATGAGCAGTTCTTC
CASSTGTSGYNEQFF
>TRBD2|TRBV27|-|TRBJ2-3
TGTGCCAGCAGCGGGGGGGGCACAGATACGCAGTATTTT
CASSGGGTDTQYF
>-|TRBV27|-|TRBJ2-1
TGTGCCAGTTCGGGGGTGAACTACAATGAGCAGTTCTTC
CASSGVNYNEQFF
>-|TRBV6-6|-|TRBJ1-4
TGTGCCAGCAGTTTCATCAATGAAAAACTGTTTTTT
CASSFINEKLFF
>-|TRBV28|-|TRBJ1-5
TGTGCCACCGGACTAAACATGAATCAGCCCCAGCATTTT
CATGLNMNQPQHF
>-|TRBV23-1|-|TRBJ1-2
TGCGCCAGCAGTCAATCTACCCAGAATGGCTACACCTTC
CASSQSTQNGYTF